This T cell receptor beta chain was obtained from a study of OX40 agonist ivuxolimab in advanced cancers. Across the study: Patients receiving dose escalation had hepatocellular carcinoma, melanoma, renal cell or head and neck cancer. Study-wide results and limits: At 0.1 to 3.0 mg/kg and by week 6, clonal expansion occurred in CD4+ and CD8+ blood T cells.

CDR3 length: 19 residues. About this clone itself: What it recognizes is unknown.

Profiling relied on immunoSEQ multiplex PCR, and the TCRdb table lists in-frame clones only, not all of them. The sample lists 70,000 to 90,000 clones; roughly 80% were seen once. A history of autoimmune disease or systemic immunosuppression excluded patients. The clonotype was recovered from an adult with an advanced solid tumor such as melanoma, head and neck, liver or kidney cancer. The V gene is TRBV1, the J gene TRBJ2-1; no DNA check was done on the table's D call, TRBD2. TRBV1 is listed as a pseudogene. The starting material was CD4+ or CD8+ T cells sorted from blood, obtained in a trial of the OX40 agonist ivuxolimab. DNA of the CDR3: TGCACCAGCAGTACTTACGCGACTAGCGGGAGGGCCCCCTCTGGTGAGCAGTTCTTC. Translation gives CTSSTYATSGRAPSGEQFF.